These T cell receptor beta chains were read from a single sample in a study of blood T cell repertoires in COVID-19. Assay used: immunoSEQ multiplex PCR; TCRdb lists only in-frame clones, some missing. Here the sample spans roughly 40,000 clones, roughly three quarters being singletons. Sequencing input: peripheral blood. The source is a woman at least 80 years old with acute or convalescent COVID-19. Each CDR3 is given with its conserved first and last residue. The D gene is left open where the match is weak. Size tells how often a clone was seen (once, few, many) or the class of an expanded clone, and some rows leave it out.

d_call	v_call	clone_size	j_call	cdr3_nt	cdr3_aa
TRBD1	TRBV11-2	-	TRBJ1-1	TGTGCCAGCAGCTTAGATCTTGGACAGGGGTACAAGAACACTGAAGCTTTCTTT	CASSLDLGQGYKNTEAFF
-	TRBV28	-	TRBJ1-6	TGTGCCAGCAGTTCCCAGGACAGTCCAAATTCACCCCTCCACTTT	CASSSQDSPNSPLHF
-	TRBV15	-	TRBJ1-3	TGTGCCACCAGCAGAGATTCGGCGGGCTCGACTGGAAACACCATATATTTT	CATSRDSAGSTGNTIYF
-	TRBV30	-	TRBJ2-7	TGTGCCTGGAGTGGGCCGCCGCAGCGCTACGAGCAGTACTTC	CAWSGPPQRYEQYF
-	TRBV7-9	few	TRBJ2-1	TGTGCCAGCAGCCCTAACCTACTCTACAATGAGCAGTTCTTC	CASSPNLLYNEQFF
-	TRBV6-6	-	TRBJ2-1	TGTGCCAGCACCCTGGACAGTTACAATGAGCAGTTCTTC	CASTLDSYNEQFF
TRBD1	TRBV30	-	TRBJ1-1	TGTGCCTGGGGACAGGGTAACACTGAAGCTTTCTTT	CAWGQGNTEAFF
-	TRBV19	-	TRBJ1-1	TGTGCCAGTAGGATGACAGGAGAAGCTTTCTTT	CASRMTGEAFF
TRBD2	TRBV18	-	TRBJ2-7	TGTGCCAGCTCACCTTCCGGGACTAGCGGGAGGAGCGAGCAGTACTTC	CASSPSGTSGRSEQYF
-	TRBV5-1	few	TRBJ1-1	TGCGCCAGCAGCAGTCAACAGGTGGACACTGAAGCTTTCTTT	CASSSQQVDTEAFF
-	TRBV6-5	-	TRBJ1-2	TGTGCCAGCAGTTACCTACAGGGTCCTAATGGCTACACCTTC	CASSYLQGPNGYTF
-	TRBV28	-	TRBJ2-3	TGTGCCACTAAAAGCGCACCCACAGATACGCAGTATTTT	CATKSAPTDTQYF
-	TRBV5-1	few	TRBJ2-7	TGCGCCAGCAGCTTGGGGGACTTCTACGAGCAGTACTTC	CASSLGDFYEQYF
-	TRBV9	-	TRBJ2-4	TGTGCCAGCAGCGTAATTCGGCGGCTAGCCAAAAACATTCAGTACTTC	CASSVIRRLAKNIQYF
TRBD2	TRBV30	-	TRBJ2-1	TGTGCCTGGAGTGAGGGACTAGAAAATGAGCAGTTCTTC	CAWSEGLENEQFF
-	TRBV5-3	-	TRBJ1-2	TGTGCCAGAAGCTTGGCCCCGGGTAATTGTAGCGGGGATGGCTACACCTTC	CARSLAPGNCSGDGYTF
TRBD1	TRBV3-1/TRBV3-2	-	TRBJ1-6	TGTGCCAGCAACGACAGGGGTGGTCATAATTCACCCCTCCACTTT	CASNDRGGHNSPLHF
TRBD2	TRBV9	-	TRBJ2-1	TGTGCCAGCAGCGCCCGACTAGCGGAGTACAATGAGCAGTTCTTC	CASSARLAEYNEQFF
-	TRBV2	-	TRBJ1-1	TGTGCCAGCAGTGAGCAGGGCGAGAACACTGAAGCTTTCTTT	CASSEQGENTEAFF
TRBD1	TRBV10-3	few	TRBJ1-1	TGTGCCATCAGTGAGAGGGGACAGGCCTTCACTGAAGCTTTCTTT	CAISERGQAFTEAFF
TRBD1	TRBV10-3	-	TRBJ1-4	TGTGCCATCAGTGCAGGGGGTACTAATGAAAAACTGTTTTTT	CAISAGGTNEKLFF
-	TRBV6-1	few	TRBJ2-3	TGTGCCAGCAGTGAGGGTAGGTGGAGGGCGTATACGCAGTATTTT	CASSEGRWRAYTQYF
-	TRBV18	-	TRBJ1-1	TGTGCCAGCTCACAGACCAGGGAAAACACTGAAGCTTTCTTT	CASSQTRENTEAFF
TRBD1	TRBV2	-	TRBJ1-2	TGTGCCAGCAGTGAAGTTGTGGGGACAGCTAACTATGGCTACACCTTC	CASSEVVGTANYGYTF
TRBD2	TRBV7-3	-	TRBJ2-5	TGTGCCAGCCGCCTGGCGGGAGGGGAGGAGACCCAGTACTTC	CASRLAGGEETQYF
-	TRBV18	-	TRBJ1-1	TGTGCCAGCTCAGACTCCACCATTTCACCAGAAGCTTTCTTT	CASSDSTISPEAFF
-	TRBV5-1	-	TRBJ2-1	TGCGCCAGCAGCTTGGCCGGAAGCCGGGGTGGCAATGAGCAGTTCTTC	CASSLAGSRGGNEQFF
-	TRBV2	-	TRBJ1-6	TGTGCCAGCAGTGAGCGGCTTCTGCGGGATTCACCCCTCCACTTT	CASSERLLRDSPLHF
TRBD1	TRBV6-1	-	TRBJ2-1	TGTGCCAGCAGTGGCCGACAGGGGTCCTCCCCTAGGAGGGGAGCGGATGAGCAGTTCTTC	CASSGRQGSSPRRGADEQFF
TRBD2	TRBV5-1	-	TRBJ2-3	TGCGCCAGCAGCTTCGGGGGGTTCAGCACAGATACGCAGTATTTT	CASSFGGFSTDTQYF
-	TRBV19	-	TRBJ1-5	TGTGCCAGTACTCGTGCGGGGGGCAATCAGCCCCAGCATTTT	CASTRAGGNQPQHF
TRBD1	TRBV5-6	-	TRBJ2-7	TGTGCCAGCAGCTCGGTGCGGGCCGGGACAGGGGTCTACGAGCAGTACTTC	CASSSVRAGTGVYEQYF
-	TRBV7-2	-	TRBJ2-3	TGTGCCAGCAGCTTAGGGGGGCAGGCGGGAGATACGCAGTATTTT	CASSLGGQAGDTQYF
TRBD2	TRBV6-5	-	TRBJ2-7	TGTGCCAGCAGGTTAGCGGGAGAGGGTACCGAGCAGTACTTC	CASRLAGEGTEQYF
-	TRBV7-3	-	TRBJ1-1	TGTGCCAGCAGCTTAAGAGGGCGTGCTTTCTTT	CASSLRGRAFF
-	TRBV14	-	TRBJ1-2	TGTGCCAGCAGCCAAGCCCTTAACTATGGCTACACCTTC	CASSQALNYGYTF
TRBD1	TRBV6-6	-	TRBJ2-7	TGTGCCAGCAGTACACAGGGGTACGAGCAGTACTTC	CASSTQGYEQYF
-	TRBV11-2	-	TRBJ1-2	TGTGCCAGCAGCCTAAGTGGGGGGGCTGGCTATGGCTACACCTTC	CASSLSGGAGYGYTF
-	TRBV30	few	TRBJ2-1	TGTGCCTGGAGTGTATTCGGGTCGCCTTACAATGAGCAGTTCTTC	CAWSVFGSPYNEQFF
-	TRBV5-1	-	TRBJ2-7	TGCGCCAGCAGCGTTACAACAATACCCCCCTACGAGCAGTACTTC	CASSVTTIPPYEQYF